Given below is one TCR beta chain in context. TCRdb's table, derived via immunoSEQ multiplex PCR, lists solely in-frame clones and lacks some. Of about 130,000 clones in the sample, around 90% were seen once. These data belong to a study of T cell responses to AZD1222 COVID-19 vaccine. Trimming took off 4 bases at V and 2 bases at J, with 5 bases between the two ends. This CDR3 region has 12 residues. Germline-derived CDR1 and CDR2 are KGHSH and LQKENI. The sequence was collected from an adult in good health. Sequencing was performed on peripheral blood, taken on day 0 of AZD1222 vaccination. The rearrangement uses TRBV18 and TRBJ1-2; no firm D call. The CDR3 DNA follows: TGTGCCAGCTCACACCCCAACTATGGCTACACCTTC. Its protein product is CASSHPNYGYTF.